This TCR beta chain was sequenced for a study of T cells in Graves' hyperthyroidism and ophthalmopathy. This clonotype occurred many times. The antigen is not known. Study results and limitations: With a median lead of roughly 6.8 months before onset, the model predicted ophthalmopathy.

From germline, CDR1 is SGHVS and CDR2 FNYEAQ. The V end lost 2 bases, the J end lost 5 bases, and 12 bases lay between the germline ends. The CDR3 spans 15 residues. Amplification yielded TCR beta CDR3 regions, with RNA transcripts as the source. HTBI primers were employed in a first-round RT-PCR of the TCR CDR3. TCRdb re-derived calls from the multiplex PCR reads in MiXCR, one entry per CDR3 protein. This sample has about 500,000 distinct CDR3 sequences, with over 15% found just once. The authors obtained PBMCs from 9 to 10 ml of fresh peripheral blood. The sequenced sample was blood. This rearrangement joins TRBV7-6 to TRBJ2-2; perhaps TRBD1 as D (7 bases). This TCR was sampled from a woman between 18 and 29 years old with Graves' ophthalmopathy. CDR3 region: CASSLNRGLTGELFF. The CDR3, as DNA: TGTGCCAGCAGCTTAAACAGGGGACTTACCGGGGAGCTGTTTTTT.